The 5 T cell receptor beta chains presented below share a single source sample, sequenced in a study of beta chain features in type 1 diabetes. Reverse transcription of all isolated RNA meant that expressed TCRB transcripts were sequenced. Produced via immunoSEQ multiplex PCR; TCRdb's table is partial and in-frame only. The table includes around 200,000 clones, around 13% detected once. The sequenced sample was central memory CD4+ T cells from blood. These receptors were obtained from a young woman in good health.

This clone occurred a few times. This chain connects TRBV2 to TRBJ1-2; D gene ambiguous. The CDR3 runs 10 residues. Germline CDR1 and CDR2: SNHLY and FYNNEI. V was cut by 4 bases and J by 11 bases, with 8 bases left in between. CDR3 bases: TGTGCCAGCAGTGCGGTACGGTACACCTTC. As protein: CASSAVRYTF.

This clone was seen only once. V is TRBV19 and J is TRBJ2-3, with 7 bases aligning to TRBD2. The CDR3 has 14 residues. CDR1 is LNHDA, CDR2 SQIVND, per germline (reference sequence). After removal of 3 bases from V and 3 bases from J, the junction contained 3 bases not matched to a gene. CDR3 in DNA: TGTGCCAGTAGTATTCAGCGGGGTACAGATACGCAGTATTTT. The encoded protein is CASSIQRGTDTQYF.

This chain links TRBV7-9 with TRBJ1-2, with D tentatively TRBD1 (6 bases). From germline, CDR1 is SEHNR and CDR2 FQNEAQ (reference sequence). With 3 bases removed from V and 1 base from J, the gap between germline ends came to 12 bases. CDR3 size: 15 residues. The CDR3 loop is CASSFGQGLNYGYTF. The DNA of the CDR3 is TGTGCCAGCAGCTTCGGTCAGGGGCTTAACTATGGCTACACCTTC.

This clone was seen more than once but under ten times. The CDR3 sequence is CASRPKRGQGNQPQHF. CDR3 coding DNA: TGTGCCAGCAGACCTAAACGGGGACAGGGAAATCAGCCCCAGCATTTT. The rearrangement uses TRBV28 and TRBJ1-5, with 9 positions matching TRBD1. Losses at the gene ends were 6 bases for V and 4 bases for J; bases not matched to a gene: 10. Germline-derived CDR1 and CDR2 are MDHEN and SYDVKM. This CDR3 comprises 16 residues. The full variable domain, its missing parts supplied by reference TRBV28 and TRBJ1-5, is DVKVTQSSRYLVKRTGEKVFLECVQDMDHENMFWYRQDPGLGLRLIYFSYDVKMKEKGDIPEGYSVSREKKERFSLILESASTNQTSMYLCASRPKRGQGNQPQHFGDGTRLSIL.

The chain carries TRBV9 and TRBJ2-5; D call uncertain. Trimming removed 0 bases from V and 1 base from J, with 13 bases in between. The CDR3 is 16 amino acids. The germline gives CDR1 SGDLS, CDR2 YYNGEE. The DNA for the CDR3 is TGTGCCAGCAGCGTAGCGGGTGGATTGGGCCAAGAGACCCAGTACTTC. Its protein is CASSVAGGLGQETQYF. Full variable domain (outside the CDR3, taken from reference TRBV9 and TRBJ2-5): DSGVTQTPKHLITATGQRVTLRCSPRSGDLSVYWYQQSLDQGLQFLIQYYNGEERAKGNILERFSAQQFPDLHSELNLSSLELGDSALYFCASSVAGGLGQETQYFGPGTRLLVL.